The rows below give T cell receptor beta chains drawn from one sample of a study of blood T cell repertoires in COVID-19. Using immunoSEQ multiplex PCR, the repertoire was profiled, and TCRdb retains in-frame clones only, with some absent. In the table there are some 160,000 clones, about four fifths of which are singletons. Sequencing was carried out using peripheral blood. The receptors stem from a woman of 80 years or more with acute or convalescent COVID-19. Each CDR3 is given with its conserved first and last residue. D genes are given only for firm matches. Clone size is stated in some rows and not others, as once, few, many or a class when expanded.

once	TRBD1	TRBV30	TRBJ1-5	CAWTQGQVNQPQHF	TGTGCCTGGACCCAGGGACAGGTTAATCAGCCCCAGCATTTT
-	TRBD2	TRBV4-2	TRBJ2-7	CASSQDQAGGRVGEQYF	TGTGCCAGCAGCCAAGATCAAGCGGGAGGCCGGGTCGGCGAGCAGTACTTC
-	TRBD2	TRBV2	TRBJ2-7	CASTGGRWAVYEQYF	TGTGCCAGCACCGGGGGGAGGTGGGCTGTATACGAGCAGTACTTC
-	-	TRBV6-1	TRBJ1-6	CASSESSYNSPLHF	TGTGCCAGCAGTGAGAGCTCCTATAATTCACCCCTCCACTTT
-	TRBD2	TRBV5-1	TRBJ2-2	CASSSGLTNTGELFF	TGCGCCAGCAGTTCGGGACTAACCAACACCGGGGAGCTGTTTTTT
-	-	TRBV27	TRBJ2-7	CASSLRGAYYEQYF	TGTGCCAGCAGTTTACGGGGGGCGTACTACGAGCAGTACTTC
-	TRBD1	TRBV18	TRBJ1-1	CASSPKSGGTEAFF	TGTGCCAGCTCACCAAAATCAGGGGGAACTGAAGCTTTCTTT
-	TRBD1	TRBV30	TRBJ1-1	CASIRGQVNTEAFF	TGTGCCTCCATACGGGGACAGGTGAACACTGAAGCTTTCTTT
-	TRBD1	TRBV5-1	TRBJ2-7	CASSGKGQPYEQYF	TGCGCCAGCAGCGGGAAGGGACAGCCCTACGAGCAGTACTTC
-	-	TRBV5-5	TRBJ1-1	CASSYPGENTEAFF	TGTGCCAGCAGCTATCCAGGGGAGAACACTGAAGCTTTCTTT
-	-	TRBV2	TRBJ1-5	CASSVLGNQPQHF	TGTGCCAGCAGTGTGTTAGGCAATCAGCCCCAGCATTTT
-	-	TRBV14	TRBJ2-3	CASSPRRSSTDTQYF	TGTGCCAGCAGCCCCCGGAGATCTAGCACAGATACGCAGTATTTT
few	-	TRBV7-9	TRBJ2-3	CASSLERGYTDTQYF	TGTGCCAGCAGCTTAGAACGGGGGTACACAGATACGCAGTATTTT
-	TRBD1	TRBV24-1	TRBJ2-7	CATSRTGSHEQYF	TGTGCCACCAGTAGGACAGGGAGCCACGAGCAGTACTTC
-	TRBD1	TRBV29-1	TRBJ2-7	CSVLWTGHEQYF	TGCAGCGTCCTCTGGACAGGACACGAGCAGTACTTC
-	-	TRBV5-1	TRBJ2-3	CASSFGRGANSDTQYF	TGCGCCAGCAGCTTCGGGCGGGGCGCAAATTCAGATACGCAGTATTTT
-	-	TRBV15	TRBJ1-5	CATSRDSATGPRSYSNQPQHF	TGTGCCACCAGCAGAGATAGCGCGACAGGCCCTAGGAGTTATAGCAATCAGCCCCAGCATTTT
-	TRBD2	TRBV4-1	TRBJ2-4	CASSQGTAGGAKNIQYF	TGCGCCAGCAGCCAAGGAACAGCGGGGGGGGCCAAAAACATTCAGTACTTC
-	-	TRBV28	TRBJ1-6	CASSLLNSPLHF	TGTGCCAGCAGTTTATTAAATTCACCCCTCCACTTT
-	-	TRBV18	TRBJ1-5	CASSAREGGGNQPQHF	TGTGCCAGCTCCGCCCGCGAGGGTGGGGGGAATCAGCCCCAGCATTTT
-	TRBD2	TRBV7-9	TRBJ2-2	CASTTSGPNTGELFF	TGTGCCAGCACGACTAGCGGCCCGAACACCGGGGAGCTGTTTTTT
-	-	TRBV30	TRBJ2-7	CAWRAGTYEQYF	TGTGCCTGGAGGGCGGGGACCTACGAGCAGTACTTC
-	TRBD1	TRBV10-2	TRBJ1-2	CASIPLLGTGGNYGYTF	TGCGCCAGCATCCCCCTGCTTGGGACAGGTGGTAACTATGGCTACACCTTC
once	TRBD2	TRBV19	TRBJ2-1	CASSITPGTTSYNEQFF	TGTGCCAGTAGTATCACCCCCGGGACTACCTCCTACAATGAGCAGTTCTTC
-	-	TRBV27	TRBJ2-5	CASSPPAGAQETQYF	TGTGCCAGCAGTCCCCCGGCAGGGGCACAAGAGACCCAGTACTTC
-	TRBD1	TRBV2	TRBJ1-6	CASSGGLGTVVSPLHF	TGTGCCAGCAGTGGGGGGCTCGGGACAGTTGTCTCACCCCTCCACTTT
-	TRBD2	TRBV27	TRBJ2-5	CASRKRDLVGETQYF	TGTGCCAGCAGGAAGCGGGATCTCGTTGGGGAGACCCAGTACTTC
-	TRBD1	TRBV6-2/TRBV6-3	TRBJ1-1	CASSRQGTEAFF	TGTGCCAGCAGCAGACAGGGTACTGAAGCTTTCTTT
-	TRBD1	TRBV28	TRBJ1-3	CASSFARGQAGNTIYF	TGTGCCAGCAGTTTCGCCCGGGGACAGGCTGGAAACACCATATATTTT